Sequencing of this TCR beta chain was carried out in a study of T cell repertoires in cytomegalovirus infection. The CDR3 runs 18 residues. J lost 5 bases, V lost 3 bases, and 16 bases had no gene match. In germline, CDR1 is MNHEY, CDR2 SVGAGI. TCRdb passed the reads through MiXCR, listing each CDR3 protein once. Found here are roughly 600,000 distinct CDR3 sequences, 20% to 25% of them singletons; the top ten hold approximately 8%. The receptor's source is a human donor in good health (CMV status not recorded). Some clones in this sample may be carry-over from other donors' samples. Sequences were obtained from CD8+ T cells from PBMCs. This chain links TRBV6-5 with TRBJ1-1, with 9 bases identical to TRBD1. The DNA of the CDR3 is TGTGCCAGCAGTTATTCCGGGACAGGGCCAGGATGGAGGACTGAAGCTTTCTTT. It codes for CASSYSGTGPGWRTEAFF.